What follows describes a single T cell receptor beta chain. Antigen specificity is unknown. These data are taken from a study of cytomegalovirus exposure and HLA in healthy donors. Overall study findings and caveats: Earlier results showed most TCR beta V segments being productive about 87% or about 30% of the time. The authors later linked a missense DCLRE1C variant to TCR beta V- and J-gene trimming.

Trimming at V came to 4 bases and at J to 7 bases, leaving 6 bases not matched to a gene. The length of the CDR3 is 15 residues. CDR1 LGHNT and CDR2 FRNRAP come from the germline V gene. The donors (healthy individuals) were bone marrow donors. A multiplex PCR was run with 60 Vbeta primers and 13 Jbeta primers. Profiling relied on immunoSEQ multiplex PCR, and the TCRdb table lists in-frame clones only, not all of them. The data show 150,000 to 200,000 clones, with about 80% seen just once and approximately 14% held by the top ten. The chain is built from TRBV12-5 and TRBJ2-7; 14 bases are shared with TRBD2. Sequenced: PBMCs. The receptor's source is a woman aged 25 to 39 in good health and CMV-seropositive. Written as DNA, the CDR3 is TGTGCTAGTGGTTGGGGGACTAGCGGGAGTGAGGAGCAGTACTTC. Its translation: CASGWGTSGSEEQYF.